These T cell receptor beta chains were read from a single sample in a study of cytomegalovirus exposure and HLA in healthy donors. Repertoires were generated with immunoSEQ multiplex PCR, while TCRdb's copy carries only in-frame clones and drops some. The sample has about 150,000 clones, about two thirds seen once. Input material: PBMCs. These receptor sequences come from a man aged 50 to 60 in good health and CMV-seropositive. The CDR3 runs from the conserved cysteine through the conserved F or W. Each record gives: CDR3 DNA, CDR3 protein, V gene, D gene, clone size, J gene. D genes are given only for firm matches. Clone size, where shown, is once, few, many, or a class for clones that have expanded.

cdr3_nt: TGTGCCAGCAGCTTACGGACTAGCCGCACAGATACGCAGTATTTT
cdr3_aa: CASSLRTSRTDTQYF
v_call: TRBV7-2
d_call: TRBD2
clone_size: .
j_call: TRBJ2-3

cdr3_nt: TGTGCCAGCAGCCAAGTCAGGGGAGCAGATACGCAGTATTTT
cdr3_aa: CASSQVRGADTQYF
v_call: TRBV4-2
d_call: .
clone_size: .
j_call: TRBJ2-3

cdr3_nt: TGTGCCACCAGCAGAGATCAGGGGGAAACCCTCCACTTT
cdr3_aa: CATSRDQGETLHF
v_call: TRBV15
d_call: TRBD1
clone_size: .
j_call: TRBJ1-6

cdr3_nt: TGTGCCAGCAGCTTGGAGCGACTAGCGCCGAATGAGCAGTTCTTC
cdr3_aa: CASSLERLAPNEQFF
v_call: TRBV5-4
d_call: TRBD2
clone_size: .
j_call: TRBJ2-1

cdr3_nt: TGTGCCACCAGCCCAGGATATAGTGACACCATATATTTT
cdr3_aa: CATSPGYSDTIYF
v_call: TRBV15
d_call: .
clone_size: .
j_call: TRBJ1-3

cdr3_nt: TGTGCCAGCAGCGACCCGGGACTAGCGGGAAGAGTCAATGAGCAGTTCTTC
cdr3_aa: CASSDPGLAGRVNEQFF
v_call: TRBV5-5
d_call: TRBD2
clone_size: few
j_call: TRBJ2-1

cdr3_nt: TGTGCCAGCAGCCCGGGGGGCGGGAATCAGCCCCAGCATTTT
cdr3_aa: CASSPGGGNQPQHF
v_call: TRBV5-4
d_call: .
clone_size: .
j_call: TRBJ1-5

cdr3_nt: TGCGCCAGCAGCCAACCAATGCAGTTCTCCAGATCTGGAAACACCATATATTTT
cdr3_aa: CASSQPMQFSRSGNTIYF
v_call: TRBV4-1
d_call: .
clone_size: few
j_call: TRBJ1-3

cdr3_nt: TGTGCCAGTAGTATTAGGGACAGGGGGCGCGGCGATCAGCCCCAGCATTTT
cdr3_aa: CASSIRDRGRGDQPQHF
v_call: TRBV19
d_call: TRBD1
clone_size: .
j_call: TRBJ1-5

cdr3_nt: TGTGCCAGCAGCTTAGCACTCTCTGGAAACACCATATATTTT
cdr3_aa: CASSLALSGNTIYF
v_call: TRBV7-2
d_call: .
clone_size: few
j_call: TRBJ1-3

cdr3_nt: TGTGCCAGCGGACAGGGCTTTTCAGATACGCAGTATTTT
cdr3_aa: CASGQGFSDTQYF
v_call: TRBV6-1
d_call: TRBD1
clone_size: .
j_call: TRBJ2-3

cdr3_nt: TGTGCCAGTTCCCGGAGGCCTAACTATGGCTACACCTTC
cdr3_aa: CASSRRPNYGYTF
v_call: TRBV19
d_call: .
clone_size: .
j_call: TRBJ1-2

cdr3_nt: TGTGCCAGTAGGATCATCCAGGGGAGAGGCAATCAGCCCCAGCATTTT
cdr3_aa: CASRIIQGRGNQPQHF
v_call: TRBV19
d_call: .
clone_size: .
j_call: TRBJ1-5

cdr3_nt: TGTGCCAGCAGCCCTAGGACAGGATTAAACTATGGCTACACCTTC
cdr3_aa: CASSPRTGLNYGYTF
v_call: TRBV7-9
d_call: TRBD1
clone_size: .
j_call: TRBJ1-2

cdr3_nt: TGTGCCAGCAGCCCTTCAGGGGGCCGTAATGGCTACACCTTC
cdr3_aa: CASSPSGGRNGYTF
v_call: TRBV7-9
d_call: TRBD1
clone_size: .
j_call: TRBJ1-2

cdr3_nt: TGTGCCAGCAGCCCCCGGACAGGGGCAAGGAGGGACACTGAAGCTTTCTTT
cdr3_aa: CASSPRTGARRDTEAFF
v_call: TRBV7-9
d_call: TRBD1
clone_size: .
j_call: TRBJ1-1

cdr3_nt: TGTGCCAGCAGCAGACAGGCCTCCTACGAGCAGTACTTC
cdr3_aa: CASSRQASYEQYF
v_call: TRBV6-5
d_call: .
clone_size: .
j_call: TRBJ2-7

cdr3_nt: TGTGCCAGCAGCTTCCGGGAGAACACTGAAGCTTTCTTT
cdr3_aa: CASSFRENTEAFF
v_call: TRBV5-4
d_call: .
clone_size: .
j_call: TRBJ1-1

cdr3_nt: TGCAGCGTGGCCCGGACAGGAGAACAGGCTGAAGCTTTCTTT
cdr3_aa: CSVARTGEQAEAFF
v_call: TRBV29-1
d_call: TRBD1
clone_size: .
j_call: TRBJ1-1

cdr3_nt: TGTGCCAGCAGCTCACTAGCGGGAGCGTACAATGAGCAGTTCTTC
cdr3_aa: CASSSLAGAYNEQFF
v_call: TRBV11-3
d_call: TRBD2
clone_size: few
j_call: TRBJ2-1

cdr3_nt: TGTGCCAGCAGTTACCTGGGGACAGGGCAAGCAGGCTACACCTTC
cdr3_aa: CASSYLGTGQAGYTF
v_call: TRBV6-5
d_call: TRBD1
clone_size: few
j_call: TRBJ1-2

cdr3_nt: TGTGCCAGTACCAGGACTCTTGGCTCTGGAAACACCATATATTTT
cdr3_aa: CASTRTLGSGNTIYF
v_call: TRBV19
d_call: .
clone_size: .
j_call: TRBJ1-3

cdr3_nt: TGCGCCAGCAGCTTACTCAGGGCGACCCAGTACTTC
cdr3_aa: CASSLLRATQYF
v_call: TRBV5-1
d_call: .
clone_size: few
j_call: TRBJ2-5

cdr3_nt: TGCGCCAGCAGCCAAGTGGGGGCCGCCAAAAACATTCAGTACTTC
cdr3_aa: CASSQVGAAKNIQYF
v_call: TRBV4-1
d_call: .
clone_size: .
j_call: TRBJ2-4

cdr3_nt: TGTGCCAGCAGAAGGGACAGTAGCTATAATTCACCCCTCCACTTT
cdr3_aa: CASRRDSSYNSPLHF
v_call: TRBV6-5
d_call: TRBD1
clone_size: .
j_call: TRBJ1-6

cdr3_nt: TGCGCCAGCAGCCAAGAGGGAGCGGGGAGGCCTTACGAGCAGTACTTC
cdr3_aa: CASSQEGAGRPYEQYF
v_call: TRBV4-1
d_call: TRBD2
clone_size: .
j_call: TRBJ2-7

cdr3_nt: TGCAGCCGAGGGATCCTAGCCAAAAACATTCAGTACTTC
cdr3_aa: CSRGILAKNIQYF
v_call: TRBV29-1
d_call: .
clone_size: .
j_call: TRBJ2-4

cdr3_nt: TGCGCCAGCAGCCTGACTAGCGGGGCCAATGAGCAGTTCTTC
cdr3_aa: CASSLTSGANEQFF
v_call: TRBV4-1
d_call: TRBD2
clone_size: .
j_call: TRBJ2-1

cdr3_nt: TGTGCCAGCACTCCTGCGGGGGACCTCCACGAGCAGTACTTC
cdr3_aa: CASTPAGDLHEQYF
v_call: TRBV6-5
d_call: TRBD2
clone_size: .
j_call: TRBJ2-7

cdr3_nt: TGCGCCAGCAGCAGGACAGGGTCGGCCTACGAGCAGTACTTC
cdr3_aa: CASSRTGSAYEQYF
v_call: TRBV5-1
d_call: TRBD1
clone_size: .
j_call: TRBJ2-7

cdr3_nt: TGTGCCAGCAGCTTTGGGACAGCTGTTATGAACACTGAAGCTTTCTTT
cdr3_aa: CASSFGTAVMNTEAFF
v_call: TRBV5-6
d_call: TRBD1
clone_size: many
j_call: TRBJ1-1

cdr3_nt: TGTGCCAGCAGTCCCCCGGGACAGGGGATCCTCCAGTACTTC
cdr3_aa: CASSPPGQGILQYF
v_call: TRBV6-6
d_call: TRBD1
clone_size: .
j_call: TRBJ2-7

cdr3_nt: TGTGCCAGCAGTTACGGTGGGACAGGTCAAGAGACCCAGTACTTC
cdr3_aa: CASSYGGTGQETQYF
v_call: TRBV6-5
d_call: TRBD1
clone_size: .
j_call: TRBJ2-5

cdr3_nt: TGTGCCAGCTCCCTCCAGGTTACTAGCGGGGGACCGTATTTT
cdr3_aa: CASSLQVTSGGPYF
v_call: TRBV11-2
d_call: TRBD2
clone_size: .
j_call: TRBJ2-3

cdr3_nt: TGCGCCAGCAGCCTTTCCAGGGTGAACACTGAAGCTTTCTTT
cdr3_aa: CASSLSRVNTEAFF
v_call: TRBV10-2
d_call: .
clone_size: .
j_call: TRBJ1-1

cdr3_nt: TGTGCCACCAGCAGGGGACTAGCGGGGCCGAACGAGCAGTACTTC
cdr3_aa: CATSRGLAGPNEQYF
v_call: TRBV15
d_call: TRBD2
clone_size: .
j_call: TRBJ2-7

cdr3_nt: TGTGCCAGCAGTGAAAGGCAGGGCGGCACTGAAGCTTTCTTT
cdr3_aa: CASSERQGGTEAFF
v_call: TRBV2
d_call: .
clone_size: .
j_call: TRBJ1-1

cdr3_nt: TGTGCCAGTAGTTTCTCGACAGGGTGGGGGGAGACCCAGTACTTC
cdr3_aa: CASSFSTGWGETQYF
v_call: TRBV19
d_call: TRBD1
clone_size: .
j_call: TRBJ2-5

cdr3_nt: TGCGCCAGCAGCTTGGACAACAATCAGCCCCAGCATTTT
cdr3_aa: CASSLDNNQPQHF
v_call: TRBV5-1
d_call: .
clone_size: .
j_call: TRBJ1-5

cdr3_nt: TGTGCCAGCAGTATGGCGGGAAGTAGCACTGAAGCTTTCTTT
cdr3_aa: CASSMAGSSTEAFF
v_call: TRBV6-5
d_call: .
clone_size: .
j_call: TRBJ1-1

cdr3_nt: TGTGCCAGTAGTAGGAGGGAGGGGACTGAAGCTTTCTTT
cdr3_aa: CASSRREGTEAFF
v_call: TRBV19
d_call: .
clone_size: .
j_call: TRBJ1-1

cdr3_nt: TGTGCCAGCAGCTTAGGAGTGAACACCGGGGAGCTGTTTTTT
cdr3_aa: CASSLGVNTGELFF
v_call: TRBV7-2
d_call: .
clone_size: .
j_call: TRBJ2-2

cdr3_nt: TGTGCCAGCAGGGGGGGGGCGACAGGGGCTAGCTACGAGCAGTACTTC
cdr3_aa: CASRGGATGASYEQYF
v_call: TRBV28
d_call: .
clone_size: few
j_call: TRBJ2-7